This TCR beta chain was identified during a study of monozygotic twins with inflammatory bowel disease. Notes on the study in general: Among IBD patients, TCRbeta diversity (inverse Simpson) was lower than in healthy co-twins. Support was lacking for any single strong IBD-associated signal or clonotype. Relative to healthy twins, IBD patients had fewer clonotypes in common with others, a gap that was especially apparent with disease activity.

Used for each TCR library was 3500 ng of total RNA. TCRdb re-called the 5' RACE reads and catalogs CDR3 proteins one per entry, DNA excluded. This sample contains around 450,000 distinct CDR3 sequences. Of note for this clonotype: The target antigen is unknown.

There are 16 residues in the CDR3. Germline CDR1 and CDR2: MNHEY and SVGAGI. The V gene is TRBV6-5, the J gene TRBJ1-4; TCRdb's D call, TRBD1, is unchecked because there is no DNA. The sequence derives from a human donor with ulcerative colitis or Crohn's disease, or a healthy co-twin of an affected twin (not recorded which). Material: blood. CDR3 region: CASSSNPTGVGEKLFF.